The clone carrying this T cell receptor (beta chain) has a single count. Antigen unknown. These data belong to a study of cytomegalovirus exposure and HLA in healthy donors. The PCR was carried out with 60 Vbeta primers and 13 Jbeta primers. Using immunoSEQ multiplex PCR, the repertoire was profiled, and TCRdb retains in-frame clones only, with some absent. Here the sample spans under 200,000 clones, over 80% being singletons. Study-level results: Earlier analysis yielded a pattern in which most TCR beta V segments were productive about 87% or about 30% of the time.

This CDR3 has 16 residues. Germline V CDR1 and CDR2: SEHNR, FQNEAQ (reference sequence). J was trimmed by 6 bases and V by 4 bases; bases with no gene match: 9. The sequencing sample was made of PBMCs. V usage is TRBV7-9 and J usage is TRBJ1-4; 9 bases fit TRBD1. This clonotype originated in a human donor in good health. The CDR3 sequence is CASSYPPGQGDEKLFF. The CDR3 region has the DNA TGTGCCAGCAGCTACCCGCCGGGACAGGGTGATGAAAAACTGTTTTTT.